This is a list of T cell receptor beta chains from one sample in a study of blood T cell repertoires in COVID-19. Sequenced by immunoSEQ multiplex PCR; TCRdb stores in-frame clones only, minus some. The table has under 300,000 clones, roughly 90% seen once. Sequenced sample: peripheral blood. The receptors come from a man in his sixties with acute or convalescent COVID-19. CDR3s include the opening cysteine and the closing phenylalanine or tryptophan. D genes are given only for firm matches. Clone sizes are given selectively: once, few, many, or a class where the clone is expanded.

d_call	cdr3_length	v_call	clone_size	j_call	cdr3_aa	cdr3_nt
.	14	TRBV14	few	TRBJ1-1	CASSLSRRGTEAFF	TGTGCCAGCAGCCTGAGTCGCAGGGGCACAGAAGCTTTCTTT
TRBD1	18	TRBV19	.	TRBJ1-4	CASSMVRDRRITNEKLFF	TGTGCCAGTAGTATGGTCCGGGACAGACGCATAACTAATGAAAAACTGTTTTTT
TRBD2	17	TRBV7-2	once	TRBJ2-3	CASSFQTSGSITDTQYF	TGTGCCAGCAGCTTTCAGACTAGCGGGAGTATAACAGATACGCAGTATTTT
.	19	TRBV19	once	TRBJ1-5	CASSLAGRGFASSNQPQHF	TGTGCCAGTAGTCTAGCTGGCAGGGGATTTGCCTCGAGCAATCAGCCCCAGCATTTT
TRBD2	14	TRBV19	.	TRBJ2-3	CASSQPAGVNTQYF	TGTGCCAGTAGTCAGCCAGCGGGAGTGAATACGCAGTATTTT
TRBD1	17	TRBV7-8	.	TRBJ2-1	CASSYDSGQGWGNEQFF	TGTGCCAGCAGTTACGATTCGGGACAGGGATGGGGCAATGAGCAGTTCTTC
TRBD2	15	TRBV5-1	.	TRBJ2-1	CASSLPAGGPNEQFF	TGCGCCAGCAGCTTGCCCGCGGGAGGGCCCAATGAGCAGTTCTTC
TRBD1	15	TRBV19	.	TRBJ1-2	CASILSGQGRYGYTF	TGTGCCAGTATCCTCTCCGGACAGGGGCGCTATGGCTACACCTTC
TRBD1	14	TRBV7-9	.	TRBJ1-1	CASSFQGADTEAFF	TGTGCCAGCAGCTTCCAGGGGGCCGACACTGAAGCTTTCTTT
TRBD2	23	TRBV6-4	.	TRBJ2-7	CASSDGRAGSRPSFAGVSYEQYF	TGTGCCAGCAGTGACGGGAGGGCGGGATCCCGCCCCAGTTTCGCGGGAGTATCCTACGAGCAGTACTTC
.	13	TRBV12-3/TRBV12-4	.	TRBJ2-3	CASSFPARDTQYF	TGTGCCAGCAGTTTCCCGGCCAGGGATACGCAGTATTTT
.	15	TRBV3-1/TRBV3-2	.	TRBJ1-4	CASSLRVRGDEKLFF	TGTGCCAGCAGTCTCAGGGTCCGAGGAGATGAAAAACTGTTTTTT
.	12	TRBV6-5	.	TRBJ1-6	CASSYENSPLHF	TGTGCCAGCAGTTACGAGAATTCACCCCTCCACTTT
TRBD1	13	TRBV7-3	.	TRBJ2-5	CASSQRVRGPQYF	TGTGCCAGCAGCCAGAGGGTGAGGGGGCCCCAGTACTTC
.	13	TRBV19	.	TRBJ2-7	CASRRGETGEQYF	TGTGCCAGTAGACGCGGGGAAACGGGCGAGCAGTACTTC